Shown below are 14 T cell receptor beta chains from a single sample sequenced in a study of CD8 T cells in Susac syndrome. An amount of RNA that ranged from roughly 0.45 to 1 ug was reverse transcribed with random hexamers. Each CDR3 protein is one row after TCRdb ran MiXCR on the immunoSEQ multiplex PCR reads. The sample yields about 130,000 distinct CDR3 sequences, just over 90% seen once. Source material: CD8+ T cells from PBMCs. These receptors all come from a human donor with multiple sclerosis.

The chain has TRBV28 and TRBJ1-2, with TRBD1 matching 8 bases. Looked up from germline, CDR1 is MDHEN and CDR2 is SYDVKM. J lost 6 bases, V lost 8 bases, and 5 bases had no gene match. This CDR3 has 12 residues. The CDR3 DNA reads TGTGCCAGCTCCCAGGGGGCGAATGGCTACACCTTC. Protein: CASSQGANGYTF.

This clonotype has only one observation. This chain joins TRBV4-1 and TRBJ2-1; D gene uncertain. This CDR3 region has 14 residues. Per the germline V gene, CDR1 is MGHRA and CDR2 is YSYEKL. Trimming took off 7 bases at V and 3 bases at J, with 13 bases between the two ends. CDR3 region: CASMDQVGYNEQFF. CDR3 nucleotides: TGCGCCAGCATGGACCAAGTGGGCTACAATGAGCAGTTCTTC.

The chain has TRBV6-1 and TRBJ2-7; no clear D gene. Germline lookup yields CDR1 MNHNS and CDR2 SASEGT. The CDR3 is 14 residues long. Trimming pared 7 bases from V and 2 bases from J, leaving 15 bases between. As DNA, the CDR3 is TGTGCCAGCACTCGCCCCGGGTTCCCCTACGAGCAGTACGTC. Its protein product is CASTRPGFPYEQYV.

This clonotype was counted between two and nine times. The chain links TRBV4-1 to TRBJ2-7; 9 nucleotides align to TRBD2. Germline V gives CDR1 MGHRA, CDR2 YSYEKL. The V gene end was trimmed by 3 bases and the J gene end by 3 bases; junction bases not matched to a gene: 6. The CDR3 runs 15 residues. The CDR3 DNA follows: TGCGCCAGCAGCCAGGCTCCTAGCGGGGTCTACGAGCAGTACGTC. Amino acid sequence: CASSQAPSGVYEQYV.

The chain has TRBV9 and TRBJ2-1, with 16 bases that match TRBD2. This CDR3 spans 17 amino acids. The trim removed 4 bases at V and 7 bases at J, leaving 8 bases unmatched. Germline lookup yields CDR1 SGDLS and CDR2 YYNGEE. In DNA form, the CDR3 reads TGTGCCAGCAGCTCCGGGACTAGCGGGGGGGAGGGGAATGAGCAGTTCTTC. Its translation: CASSSGTSGGEGNEQFF.

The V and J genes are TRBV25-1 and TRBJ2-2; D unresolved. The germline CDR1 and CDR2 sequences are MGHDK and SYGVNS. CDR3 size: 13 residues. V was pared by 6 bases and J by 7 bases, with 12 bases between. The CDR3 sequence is CASRGRVVGELFF. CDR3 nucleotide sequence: TGTGCCAGCAGAGGACGGGTGGTCGGGGAGCTGTTTTTT.

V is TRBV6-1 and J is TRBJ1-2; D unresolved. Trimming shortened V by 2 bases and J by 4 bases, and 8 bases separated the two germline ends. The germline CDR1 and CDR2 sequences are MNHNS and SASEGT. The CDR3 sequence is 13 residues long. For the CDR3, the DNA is TGTGCCAGCAGTGAAAGAGAGGGCTATGGCTACACCTTC. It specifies CASSEREGYGYTF.

CDR3 sequence reads: CASSPWDLGGFAGGYNEQFF. The CDR3 region has the DNA TGTGCCAGTAGTCCATGGGATTTAGGGGGCTTCGCGGGAGGTTACAATGAGCAGTTCTTC. The V and J genes are TRBV19 and TRBJ2-1; D possibly corresponds to TRBD2 (8 bases). V was shortened by 5 bases and J by 4 bases, with 30 bases between the two germline ends. CDR1 and CDR2 (germline): LNHDA, SQIVND (reference sequence). This CDR3 comprises 20 residues. Variable domain in full (rest from reference TRBV19 and TRBJ2-1): DGGITQSPKYLFRKEGQNVTLSCEQNLNHDAMYWYRQDPGQGLRLIYYSQIVNDFQKGDIAEGYSVSREKKESFPLTVTSAQKNPTAFYLCASSPWDLGGFAGGYNEQFFGPGTRLTVL.

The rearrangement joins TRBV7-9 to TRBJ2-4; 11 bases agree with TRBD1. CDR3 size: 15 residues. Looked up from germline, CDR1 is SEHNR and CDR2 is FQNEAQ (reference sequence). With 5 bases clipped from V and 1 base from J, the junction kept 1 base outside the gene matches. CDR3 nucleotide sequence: TGTGCCAGCAGCGGACAGGGGGCGGCCAAAAACATTCAGTACTTC. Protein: CASSGQGAAKNIQYF.

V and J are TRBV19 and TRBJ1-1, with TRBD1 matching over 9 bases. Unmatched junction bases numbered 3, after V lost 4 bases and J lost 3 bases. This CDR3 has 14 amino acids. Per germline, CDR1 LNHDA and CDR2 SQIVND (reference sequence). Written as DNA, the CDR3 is TGTGCCAGTAGTACCGGGACAGGGTACACTGAAGCTTTCTTT. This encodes CASSTGTGYTEAFF.

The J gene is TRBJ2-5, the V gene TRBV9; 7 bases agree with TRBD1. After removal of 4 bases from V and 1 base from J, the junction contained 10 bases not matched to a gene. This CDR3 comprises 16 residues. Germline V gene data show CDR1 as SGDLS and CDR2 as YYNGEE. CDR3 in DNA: TGTGCCAGCAGCCCCTGGGACAGCCCAACCCAAGAGACCCAGTACTTC. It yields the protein CASSPWDSPTQETQYF.

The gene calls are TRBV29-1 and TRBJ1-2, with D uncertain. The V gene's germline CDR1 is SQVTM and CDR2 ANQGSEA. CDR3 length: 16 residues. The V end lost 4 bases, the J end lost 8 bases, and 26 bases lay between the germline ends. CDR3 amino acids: CSVGARTDYLDGGYTF. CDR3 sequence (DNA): TGCAGCGTTGGTGCCCGGACGGACTATTTAGACGGCGGCTACACCTTC.

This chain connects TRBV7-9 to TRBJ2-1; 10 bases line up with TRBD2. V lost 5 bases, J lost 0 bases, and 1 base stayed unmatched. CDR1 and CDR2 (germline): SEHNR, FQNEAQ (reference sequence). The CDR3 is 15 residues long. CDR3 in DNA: TGTGCCAGCAGCCCTAGCGGGAGCTCCTACAATGAGCAGTTCTTC. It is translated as CASSPSGSSYNEQFF.

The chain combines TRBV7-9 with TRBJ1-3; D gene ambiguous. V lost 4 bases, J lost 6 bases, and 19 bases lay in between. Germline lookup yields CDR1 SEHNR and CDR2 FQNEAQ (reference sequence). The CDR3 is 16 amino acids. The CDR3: CASSSGFEKVLNTIYF. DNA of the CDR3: TGTGCCAGCAGCTCGGGGTTCGAAAAGGTCCTAAACACCATATATTTT. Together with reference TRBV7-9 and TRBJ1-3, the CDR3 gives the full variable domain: DTGVSQNPRHKITKRGQNVTFRCDPISEHNRLYWYRQTLGQGPEFLTYFQNEAQLEKSRLLSDRFSAERPKGSFSTLEIQRTEQGDSAMYLCASSSGFEKVLNTIYFGEGSWLTVV.